This T cell receptor beta chain emerged from a study of identical twins. V gave up 4 bases and J gave up 3 bases, with 13 bases separating them. This CDR3 is built from 15 residues. In germline, CDR1 is ENHRY, CDR2 SYGVKD. Concerning this clonotype: No antigen is known for it.

Study findings and constraints: Where out-of-frame alpha sequences were twin-shared, they showed excess low generation probability.

TCRdb redid the calling of the 5' RACE reads with MiXCR, one entry per CDR3 protein. The data hold around 220,000 distinct CDR3 sequences, with 10% to 13% observed a single time. This rearrangement joins TRBV10-3 to TRBJ2-1; no clear D gene. The clonotype comes from a man aged 45 to 65 in good health. The sequencing input was memory T cells sorted from blood. CDR3 region: CAISGMSESYNEQFF. In DNA form, the CDR3 reads TGTGCCATCAGTGGCATGAGCGAGAGCTACAATGAGCAGTTCTTC.